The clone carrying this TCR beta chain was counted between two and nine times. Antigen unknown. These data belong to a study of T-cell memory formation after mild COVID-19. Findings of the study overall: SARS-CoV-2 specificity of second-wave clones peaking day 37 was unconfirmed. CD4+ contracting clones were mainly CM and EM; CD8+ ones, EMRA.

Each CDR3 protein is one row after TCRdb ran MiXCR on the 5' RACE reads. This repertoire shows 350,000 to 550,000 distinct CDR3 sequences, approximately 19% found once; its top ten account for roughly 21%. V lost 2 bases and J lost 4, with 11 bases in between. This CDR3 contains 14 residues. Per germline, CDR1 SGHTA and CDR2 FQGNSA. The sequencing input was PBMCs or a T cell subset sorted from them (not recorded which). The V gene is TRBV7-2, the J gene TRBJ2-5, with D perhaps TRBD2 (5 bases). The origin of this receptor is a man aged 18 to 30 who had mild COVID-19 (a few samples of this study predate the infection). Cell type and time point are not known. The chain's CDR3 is CASSLRGSAETQYF. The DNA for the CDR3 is TGTGCCAGCAGCTTAAGAGGGAGTGCAGAGACCCAGTACTTC.